This T cell receptor beta chain is from a study of a mutant IDH1 vaccine in newly diagnosed glioma. Study as a whole: Vaccination followed radiotherapy alone by 4-6 weeks, or accompanied temozolomide cycles.

To note about this clone: Its antigen is not identified.

The time point is: week 11, during vaccination. Vaccination comprised doses that each held 300 ug of mutant IDH1 20-mer peptide, plus topical imiquimod. Sequenced by immunoSEQ multiplex PCR; TCRdb stores in-frame clones only, minus some. The profile shows fewer than 70,000 clones, about 80% of them singletons. With 4 bases clipped from V and 9 bases from J, the junction kept 11 bases outside the gene matches. CDR1 and CDR2 (germline): SGDLS, YYNGEE. The CDR3 is 15 amino acids. The TCR was taken from a man aged 25 to 40 with glioma. V is TRBV9 and J is TRBJ2-2, with 8 bases matching TRBD2. The sample in question was PBMCs, obtained from a glioma patient whose treatment included an IDH1 peptide vaccine. CDR3 bases: TGTGCCAGCAGCCCCCGGACTAGCCCAACATGGGAGCTGTTTTTT. Amino acid sequence: CASSPRTSPTWELFF.